Listed below are T cell receptor beta chains from one sample, sequenced in a study of CD8+ T cells in alopecia areata. Generated by immunoSEQ multiplex PCR, the TCRdb table keeps only in-frame clones and is missing some. This sample has some 190,000 clones, with approximately 60% found just once. The material was CD4+ T cells sorted from blood, obtained at week 4, from a patient treated with tofacitinib. These receptors came from a human donor with alopecia areata. Both conserved end residues are part of each CDR3. Fields, in order: CDR3 length, V gene, J gene, D gene, clone size, CDR3 protein, CDR3 DNA. The D gene is left open where the match is weak. Size values are once, few and many counts, or a class for expanded clones, and some rows have none.

>14|TRBV30|TRBJ1-5|-|-
CAWSEGLKDRPQHF
TGTGCCTGGAGTGAAGGGTTAAAAGACAGGCCCCAGCATTTT
>13|TRBV30|TRBJ1-5|-|-
CAFSRQKAQPQHF
TGTGCCTTTTCGAGACAGAAAGCACAGCCCCAGCATTTT
>17|TRBV25-1|TRBJ2-6|-|-
CASSANGRNSGANVLTF
TGTGCCAGCAGTGCCAACGGGCGGAACTCTGGGGCCAACGTCCTGACTTTC
>12|TRBV28|TRBJ2-7|-|-
CASSLTSHEQYF
TGTGCCAGCAGTTTAACCTCCCACGAGCAGTACTTC
>12|TRBV29-1|TRBJ1-1|TRBD1|-
CSVATGDTEAFF
TGCAGCGTAGCCACAGGGGACACTGAAGCTTTCTTT
>16|TRBV5-1|TRBJ2-6|-|-
CASRAGAASGANVLTF
TGCGCCAGCAGGGCGGGGGCGGCCTCTGGGGCCAACGTCCTGACTTTC
>12|TRBV11-2|TRBJ2-1|-|-
CASSLVVGEQFF
TGTGCCAGCAGCTTAGTGGTAGGCGAGCAGTTCTTC
>19|TRBV5-1|TRBJ2-7|-|once
CASSLAKGASAFLSYEQYF
TGCGCCAGCAGCTTGGCGAAGGGGGCTAGCGCCTTTCTATCCTACGAGCAGTACTTC
>15|TRBV7-8|TRBJ2-1|-|-
CASSLATTRWDEQFF
TGTGCCAGCAGCTTAGCCACTACTAGGTGGGATGAGCAGTTCTTC
>14|TRBV29-1|TRBJ2-7|TRBD1|-
CSVADRGQHYEQYF
TGCAGCGTTGCGGACAGGGGGCAACACTACGAGCAGTACTTC
>14|TRBV5-4|TRBJ1-2|-|-
CASRLTGKGYGYTF
TGTGCCAGCAGACTCACAGGGAAAGGTTATGGCTACACCTTC
>14|TRBV10-2|TRBJ2-7|-|-
CASSARRSSYEQYF
TGCGCCAGCAGTGCGCGCAGGTCGTCCTACGAGCAGTACTTC
>14|TRBV19|TRBJ1-5|-|once
CASSIAGGNQPQHF
TGTGCCAGTAGTATAGCCGGAGGCAATCAGCCCCAGCATTTT
>12|TRBV5-1|TRBJ2-7|-|-
CASSSKVLEQYF
TGCGCCAGCAGTAGCAAGGTCCTCGAGCAGTACTTC
>15|TRBV4-3|TRBJ2-1|TRBD2|-
CASSQDSGRIDEQFF
TGCGCCAGCAGCCAAGATAGCGGGAGGATCGATGAGCAGTTCTTC
>11|TRBV7-2|TRBJ2-7|-|-
CASSFSGEQYF
TGTGCCAGCAGCTTCTCGGGAGAGCAGTACTTC
>15|TRBV2|TRBJ2-5|-|-
CASSPFGVRQETQYF
TGTGCCAGCAGCCCCTTTGGCGTGAGACAAGAGACCCAGTACTTC
>13|TRBV27|TRBJ2-7|-|-
CASSPIQGPEQYF
TGTGCCAGCAGTCCAATACAGGGTCCCGAGCAGTACTTC
>15|TRBV5-4|TRBJ1-2|-|few
CASRTFGTGNYGYTF
TGTGCCAGCAGGACTTTTGGTACAGGCAACTATGGCTACACCTTC
>13|TRBV19|TRBJ2-7|-|many
CASSGTGAYEQYF
TGTGCCAGCAGCGGGACAGGCGCCTACGAGCAGTACTTC
>13|TRBV11-2|TRBJ2-1|-|-
CASGKGKNNEQFF
TGTGCCAGCGGGAAGGGGAAGAACAATGAGCAGTTCTTC
>14|TRBV9|TRBJ2-1|TRBD2|-
CASSAGTSSNEQFF
TGTGCCAGCAGCGCCGGGACTAGTTCCAATGAGCAGTTCTTC
>15|TRBV30|TRBJ1-3|TRBD1|-
CAWSGDSTSGNTIYF
TGTGCCTGGAGTGGGGACAGTACCTCTGGAAACACCATATATTTT
>15|TRBV9|TRBJ1-2|-|-
CASSSILGRTHGYTF
TGTGCCAGCAGCTCTATCCTCGGTAGAACTCATGGCTACACCTTC
>14|TRBV5-1|TRBJ1-1|TRBD1|-
CASSSTTGAGEAFF
TGCGCCAGCAGCTCCACCACAGGGGCAGGTGAAGCTTTCTTT
>14|TRBV11-1|TRBJ2-7|-|-
CASSLAGAASEQYF
TGTGCCAGCAGCTTAGCCGGGGCCGCCTCCGAGCAGTACTTC
>12|TRBV28|TRBJ1-1|-|-
CATIQVNTEAFF
TGTGCCACAATACAGGTGAACACTGAAGCTTTCTTT
>10|TRBV29-1|TRBJ2-1|-|-
CSVAIDRQFF
TGCAGCGTGGCGATTGATAGGCAGTTCTTC
>14|TRBV30|TRBJ2-3|-|-
CAWSLGTGTDTQYF
TGTGCCTGGTCCCTTGGGACGGGGACAGATACGCAGTATTTT
>13|TRBV30|TRBJ2-1|-|-
CAWDRQRNNEQFF
TGTGCCTGGGACCGCCAAAGGAACAATGAGCAGTTCTTC
>15|TRBV11-2|TRBJ1-1|-|-
CASSLTGGLNTEAFF
TGTGCCAGCAGCTTAACCGGGGGACTGAACACTGAAGCTTTCTTT
>15|TRBV10-3|TRBJ2-6|-|-
CAISEGGTGANVLTF
TGTGCCATCAGTGAGGGGGGTACTGGGGCCAACGTCCTGACTTTC
>11|TRBV19|TRBJ2-7|-|-
CASSIGGQQYF
TGTGCCAGTAGTATAGGCGGGCAGCAGTACTTC
>13|TRBV29-1|TRBJ2-2|TRBD1|-
CSVSQGVDGELFF
TGCAGCGTTTCCCAGGGGGTGGACGGGGAGCTGTTTTTT
>14|TRBV5-1|TRBJ2-2|-|-
CASGLGRDTGELFF
TGCGCCAGTGGCCTAGGGAGAGACACCGGGGAGCTGTTTTTT
>15|TRBV19|TRBJ1-4|-|few
CASSSGTQRGGKLFF
TGTGCCAGTAGTTCGGGGACACAACGCGGGGGAAAACTGTTTTTT
>15|TRBV27|TRBJ1-5|-|-
CASSLSMSYNQPQHF
TGTGCCAGCAGTTTATCAATGAGTTACAATCAGCCCCAGCATTTT
>15|TRBV7-2|TRBJ2-7|TRBD2|-
CASSLGLAGPYEQYF
TGTGCCAGCAGTTTGGGACTAGCGGGGCCCTACGAGCAGTACTTC
>12|TRBV30|TRBJ1-2|-|-
CAWSVTNLGYTF
TGTGCCTGGAGTGTAACCAATCTTGGCTACACCTTC
>12|TRBV2|TRBJ2-5|-|-
CASRGEGETQYF
TGTGCCAGCCGTGGTGAGGGGGAGACCCAGTACTTC
>14|TRBV5-4|TRBJ1-4|-|-
CASNIGGLDEKLFF
TGTGCCAGCAACATTGGCGGCCTCGATGAAAAACTGTTTTTT
>15|TRBV27|TRBJ2-1|TRBD2|-
CASTLSGGSYNEQFF
TGTGCCAGCACCCTTAGCGGGGGCTCCTACAATGAGCAGTTCTTC
>15|TRBV29-1|TRBJ2-2|TRBD2|-
CSVSRTSGNTGELFF
TGCAGCGTATCGAGGACTAGCGGTAACACCGGGGAGCTGTTTTTT
>12|TRBV29-1|TRBJ2-7|-|-
CSVVRGRGEQYF
TGCAGCGTTGTCAGAGGAAGGGGCGAGCAGTACTTC
>15|TRBV4-1|TRBJ1-5|TRBD1|few
CASSQTGQTNQPQHF
TGCGCCAGCAGCCAAACGGGACAGACCAATCAGCCCCAGCATTTT
>17|TRBV18|TRBJ2-3|-|-
CASSLSLTHISTDTQYF
TGTGCCAGCTCACTCTCCCTGACACATATAAGCACAGATACGCAGTATTTT
>11|TRBV30|TRBJ2-1|-|-
CAWTSRNEQFF
TGTGCCTGGACAAGTAGGAATGAGCAGTTCTTC
>16|TRBV30|TRBJ2-5|TRBD1|-
CAWRVAGTGGLETQYF
TGTGCCTGGAGGGTAGCCGGGACAGGGGGTTTAGAGACCCAGTACTTC
>11|TRBV29-1|TRBJ1-2|-|-
CSVGSGSGYTF
TGCAGCGTTGGTTCGGGCTCTGGCTACACCTTC
>16|TRBV10-3|TRBJ2-7|-|few
CAISDHTKAVSYEQYF
TGTGCCATCAGTGATCATACGAAAGCGGTCTCCTACGAGCAGTACTTC
>17|TRBV30|TRBJ2-2|TRBD2|-
CAWRHSVGLAGLGELFF
TGTGCCTGGAGGCATTCAGTGGGACTAGCGGGTCTCGGGGAGCTGTTTTTT
>16|TRBV2|TRBJ2-2|TRBD1|-
CASSPGQGFVTGELFF
TGTGCCAGCAGCCCAGGACAGGGCTTTGTCACCGGGGAGCTGTTTTTT
>15|TRBV6-5|TRBJ1-5|TRBD1|-
CASSRQGAGNQPQHF
TGTGCCAGCAGTCGACAGGGGGCGGGCAATCAGCCCCAGCATTTT